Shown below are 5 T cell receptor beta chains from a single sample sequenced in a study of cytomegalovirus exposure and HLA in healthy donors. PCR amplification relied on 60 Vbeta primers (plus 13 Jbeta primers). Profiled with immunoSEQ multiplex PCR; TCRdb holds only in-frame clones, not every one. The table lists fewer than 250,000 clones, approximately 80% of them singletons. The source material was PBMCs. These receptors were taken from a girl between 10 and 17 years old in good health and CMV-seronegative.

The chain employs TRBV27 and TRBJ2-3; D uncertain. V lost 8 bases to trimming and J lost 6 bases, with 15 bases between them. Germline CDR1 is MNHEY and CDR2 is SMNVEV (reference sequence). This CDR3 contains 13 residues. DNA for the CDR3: TGTGCCAGCGGCCTCTCGTTTTCTGATACGCAGTATTTT. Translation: CASGLSFSDTQYF.

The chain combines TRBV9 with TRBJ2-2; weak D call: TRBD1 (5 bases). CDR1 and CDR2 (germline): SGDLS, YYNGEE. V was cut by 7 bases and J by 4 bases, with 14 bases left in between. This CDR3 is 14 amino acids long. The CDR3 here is CASHPPGITGELFF. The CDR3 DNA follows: TGTGCCAGCCACCCTCCAGGGATCACCGGGGAGCTGTTTTTT.

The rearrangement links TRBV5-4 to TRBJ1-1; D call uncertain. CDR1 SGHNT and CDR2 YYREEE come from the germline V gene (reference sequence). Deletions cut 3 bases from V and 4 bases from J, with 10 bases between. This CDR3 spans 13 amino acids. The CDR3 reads CASSSGFGTEAFF. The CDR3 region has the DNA TGTGCCAGCAGCTCTGGTTTCGGCACTGAAGCTTTCTTT. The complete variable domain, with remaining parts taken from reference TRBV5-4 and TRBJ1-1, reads ETGVTQSPTHLIKTRGQQVTLRCSSQSGHNTVSWYQQALGQGPQFIFQYYREEENGRGNFPPRFSGLQFPNYSSELNVNALELDDSALYLCASSSGFGTEAFFGQGTRLTVV.

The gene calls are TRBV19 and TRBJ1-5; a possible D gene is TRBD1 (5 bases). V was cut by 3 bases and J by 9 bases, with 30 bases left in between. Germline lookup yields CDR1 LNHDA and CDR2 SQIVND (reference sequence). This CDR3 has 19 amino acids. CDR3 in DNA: TGTGCCAGTAGTATTCGCCCGACCCAATCCGCAGGGCCCGCAGCGCCCCAGCATTTT. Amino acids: CASSIRPTQSAGPAAPQHF.

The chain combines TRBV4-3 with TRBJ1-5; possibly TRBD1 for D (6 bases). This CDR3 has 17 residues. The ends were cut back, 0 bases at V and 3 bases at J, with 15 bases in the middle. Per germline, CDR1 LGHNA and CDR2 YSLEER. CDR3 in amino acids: CASSQETGNESNQPQHF. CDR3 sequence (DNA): TGCGCCAGCAGCCAAGAGACAGGAAACGAGTCCAATCAGCCCCAGCATTTT.